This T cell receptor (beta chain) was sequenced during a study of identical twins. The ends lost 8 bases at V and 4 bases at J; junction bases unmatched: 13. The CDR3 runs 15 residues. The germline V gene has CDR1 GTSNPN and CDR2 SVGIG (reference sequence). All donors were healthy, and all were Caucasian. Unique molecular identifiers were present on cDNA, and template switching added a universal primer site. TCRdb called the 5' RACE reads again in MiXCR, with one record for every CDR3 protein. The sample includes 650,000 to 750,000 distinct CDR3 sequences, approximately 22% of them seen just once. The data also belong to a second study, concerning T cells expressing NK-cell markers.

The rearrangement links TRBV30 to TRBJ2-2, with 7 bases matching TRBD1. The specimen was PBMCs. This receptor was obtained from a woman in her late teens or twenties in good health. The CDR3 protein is CARSGKGAGTGELFF. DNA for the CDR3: TGTGCCCGTTCCGGAAAGGGGGCGGGCACCGGGGAGCTGTTTTTT.